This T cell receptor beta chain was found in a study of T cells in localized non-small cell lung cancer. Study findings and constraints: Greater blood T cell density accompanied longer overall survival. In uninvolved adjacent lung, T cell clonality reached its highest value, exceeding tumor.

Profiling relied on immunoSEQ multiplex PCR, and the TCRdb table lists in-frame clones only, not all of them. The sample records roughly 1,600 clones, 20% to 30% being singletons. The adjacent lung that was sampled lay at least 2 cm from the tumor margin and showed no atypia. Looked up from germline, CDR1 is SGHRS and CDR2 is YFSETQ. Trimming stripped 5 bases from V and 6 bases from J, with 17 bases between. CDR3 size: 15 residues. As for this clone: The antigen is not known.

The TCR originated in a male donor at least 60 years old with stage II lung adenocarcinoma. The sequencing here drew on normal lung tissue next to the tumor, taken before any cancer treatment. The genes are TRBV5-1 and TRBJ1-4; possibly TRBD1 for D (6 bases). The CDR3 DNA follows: TGCGCCAGCAGTCGGACAGCCCGGAAAGATGAAAAACTGTTTTTT. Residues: CASSRTARKDEKLFF.